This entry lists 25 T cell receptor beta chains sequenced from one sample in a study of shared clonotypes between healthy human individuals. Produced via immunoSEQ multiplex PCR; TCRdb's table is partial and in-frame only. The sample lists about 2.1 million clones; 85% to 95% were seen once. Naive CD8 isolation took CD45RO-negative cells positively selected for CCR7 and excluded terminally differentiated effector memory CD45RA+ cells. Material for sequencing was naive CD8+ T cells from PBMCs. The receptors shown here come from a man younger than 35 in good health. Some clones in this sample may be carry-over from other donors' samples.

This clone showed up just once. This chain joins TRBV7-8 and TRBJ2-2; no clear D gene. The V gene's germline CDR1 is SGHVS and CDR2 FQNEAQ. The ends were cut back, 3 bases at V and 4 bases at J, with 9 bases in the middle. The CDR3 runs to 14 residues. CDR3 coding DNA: TGTGCCAGCAGCTTCGGCAGCAGCACCGGGGAGCTGTTTTTT. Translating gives CASSFGSSTGELFF.

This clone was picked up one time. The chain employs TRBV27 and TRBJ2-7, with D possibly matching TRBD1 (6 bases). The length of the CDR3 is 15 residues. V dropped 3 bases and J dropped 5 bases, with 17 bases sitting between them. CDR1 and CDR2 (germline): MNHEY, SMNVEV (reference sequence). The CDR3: CASSLSPGTRNEQYF. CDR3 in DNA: TGTGCCAGCAGTTTGAGCCCCGGGACAAGGAACGAGCAGTACTTC.

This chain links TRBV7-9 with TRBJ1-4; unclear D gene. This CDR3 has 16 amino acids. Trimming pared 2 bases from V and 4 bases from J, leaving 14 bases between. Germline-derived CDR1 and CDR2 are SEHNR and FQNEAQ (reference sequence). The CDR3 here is CASSLRAPGLNEKLFF. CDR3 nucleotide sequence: TGTGCCAGCAGCTTAAGAGCGCCAGGACTTAATGAAAAACTGTTTTTT.

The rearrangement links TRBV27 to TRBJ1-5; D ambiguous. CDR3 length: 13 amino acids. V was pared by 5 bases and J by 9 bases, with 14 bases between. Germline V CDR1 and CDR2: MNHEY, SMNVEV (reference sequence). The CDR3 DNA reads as TGTGCCAGCAGTCCCTCTTTAGGCGCGCCCCAGCATTTT. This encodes CASSPSLGAPQHF.

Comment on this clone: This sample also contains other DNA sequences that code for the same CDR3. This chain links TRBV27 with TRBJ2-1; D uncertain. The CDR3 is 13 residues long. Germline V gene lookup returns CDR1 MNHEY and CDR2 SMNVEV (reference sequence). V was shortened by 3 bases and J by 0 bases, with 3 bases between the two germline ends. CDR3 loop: CASSLSSYNEQFF. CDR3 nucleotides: TGTGCCAGCAGTTTGAGCTCCTACAATGAGCAGTTCTTC.

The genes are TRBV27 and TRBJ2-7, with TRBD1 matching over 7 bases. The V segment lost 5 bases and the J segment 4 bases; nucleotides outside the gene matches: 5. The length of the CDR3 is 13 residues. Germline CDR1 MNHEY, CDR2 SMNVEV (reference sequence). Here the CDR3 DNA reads TGTGCCAGCAGTCCCTCCAGGGGGTACGAGCAGTACTTC. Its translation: CASSPSRGYEQYF.

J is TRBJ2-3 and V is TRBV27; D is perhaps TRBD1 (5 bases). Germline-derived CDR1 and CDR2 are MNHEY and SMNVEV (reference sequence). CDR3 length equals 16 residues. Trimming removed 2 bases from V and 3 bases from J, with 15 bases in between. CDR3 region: CASSLRSAKGTDTQYF. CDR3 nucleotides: TGTGCCAGCAGTTTACGATCGGCCAAGGGGACAGATACGCAGTATTTT.

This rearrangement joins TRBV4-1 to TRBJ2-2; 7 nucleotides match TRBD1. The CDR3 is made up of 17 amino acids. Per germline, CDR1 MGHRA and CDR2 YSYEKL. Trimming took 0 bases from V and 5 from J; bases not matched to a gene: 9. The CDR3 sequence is CASSQDRNRGKTGELFF. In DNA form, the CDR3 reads TGCGCCAGCAGCCAAGATCGGAACAGGGGAAAAACCGGGGAGCTGTTTTTT.

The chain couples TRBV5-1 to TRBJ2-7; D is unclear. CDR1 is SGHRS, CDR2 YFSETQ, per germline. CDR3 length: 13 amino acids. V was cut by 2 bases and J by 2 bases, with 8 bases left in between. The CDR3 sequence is CASSFDLTYEQYF. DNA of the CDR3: TGCGCCAGCAGCTTTGACTTAACCTACGAGCAGTACTTC.

CDR3 coding DNA: TGTGCCAGCAGCCAAGGACAGTTCTTGAACACTGAAGCTTTCTTT. This sequence encodes CASSQGQFLNTEAFF. The chain couples TRBV4-2 to TRBJ1-1; D possibly corresponds to TRBD1 (5 bases). Between the trimmed V and J ends, which lost 1 base and 0 bases, there was a span of 9 bases. The CDR3 runs 15 residues. Germline CDR1 is LGHNA and CDR2 is YNFKEQ.

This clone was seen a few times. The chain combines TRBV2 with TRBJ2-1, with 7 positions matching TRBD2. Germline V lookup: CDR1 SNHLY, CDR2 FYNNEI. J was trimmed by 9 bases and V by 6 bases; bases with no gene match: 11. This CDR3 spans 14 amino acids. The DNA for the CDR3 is TGTGCCAGCAGCCCAACGGGCGGGAGAGGTGAGCAGTTCTTC. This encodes CASSPTGGRGEQFF.

CDR3 in DNA: TGTGCCAGCAGTTTATCCGTACCCTCCACGGAAGCTTTCTTT. This gives the protein CASSLSVPSTEAFF. This chain joins TRBV28 and TRBJ1-1, with D unresolved. Germline CDR1 and CDR2: MDHEN and SYDVKM. This CDR3 spans 14 amino acids. V lost 1 base to trimming and J lost 8 bases, with 14 bases between them. Drawing the rest from reference TRBV28 and TRBJ1-1, the complete variable domain is DVKVTQSSRYLVKRTGEKVFLECVQDMDHENMFWYRQDPGLGLRLIYFSYDVKMKEKGDIPEGYSVSREKKERFSLILESASTNQTSMYLCASSLSVPSTEAFFGQGTRLTVV.

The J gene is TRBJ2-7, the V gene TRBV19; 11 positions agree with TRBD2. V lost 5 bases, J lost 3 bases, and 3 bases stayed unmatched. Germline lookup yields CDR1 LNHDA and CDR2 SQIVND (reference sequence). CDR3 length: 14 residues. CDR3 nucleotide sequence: TGTGCCAGTAGTGTAGGACTAGCGGGCTACGAGCAGTACTTC. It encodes CASSVGLAGYEQYF.

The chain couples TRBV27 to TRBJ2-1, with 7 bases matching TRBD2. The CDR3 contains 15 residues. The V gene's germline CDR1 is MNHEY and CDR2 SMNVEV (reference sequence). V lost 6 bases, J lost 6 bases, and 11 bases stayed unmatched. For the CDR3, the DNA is TGTGCCAGCAGCCCATCCGGGGGAGGGATCAATGAGCAGTTCTTC. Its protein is CASSPSGGGINEQFF.

The DNA of the CDR3 is TGTGCCAGCAGCTTACACACCGACAGCTACGAGCAGTACTTC. This codes for CASSLHTDSYEQYF. V gene TRBV11-2 combines with J gene TRBJ2-7; the D gene is possibly TRBD1 (5 bases). With 2 bases removed from V and 3 bases from J, the gap between germline ends came to 11 bases. The CDR3 covers 14 residues. Germline CDR1 is SGHAT and CDR2 is FQNNGV.

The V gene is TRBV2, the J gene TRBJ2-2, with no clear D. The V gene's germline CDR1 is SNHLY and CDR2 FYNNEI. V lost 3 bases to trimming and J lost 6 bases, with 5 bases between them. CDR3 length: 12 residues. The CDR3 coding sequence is TGTGCCAGCAGTGATGTTGCCGGGGAGCTGTTTTTT. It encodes CASSDVAGELFF.

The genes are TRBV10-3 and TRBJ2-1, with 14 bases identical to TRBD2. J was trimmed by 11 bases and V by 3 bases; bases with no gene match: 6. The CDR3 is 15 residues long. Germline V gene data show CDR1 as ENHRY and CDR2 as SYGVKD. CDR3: CAISEPGLAGDQQFF. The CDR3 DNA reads TGTGCCATCAGTGAACCGGGACTAGCGGGGGACCAGCAGTTCTTC.

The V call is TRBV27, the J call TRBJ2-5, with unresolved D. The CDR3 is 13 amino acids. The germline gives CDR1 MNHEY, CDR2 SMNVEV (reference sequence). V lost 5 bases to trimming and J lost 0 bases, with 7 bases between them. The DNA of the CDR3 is TGTGCCAGCAGTCTACAGAACCAAGAGACCCAGTACTTC. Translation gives CASSLQNQETQYF.

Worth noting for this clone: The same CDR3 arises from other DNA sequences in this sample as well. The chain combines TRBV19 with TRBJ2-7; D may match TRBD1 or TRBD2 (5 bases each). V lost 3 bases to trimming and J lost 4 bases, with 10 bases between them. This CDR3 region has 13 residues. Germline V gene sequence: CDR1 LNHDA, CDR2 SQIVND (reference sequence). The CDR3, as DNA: TGTGCCAGTAGTATTGGGACGGCATACGAGCAGTACTTC. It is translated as CASSIGTAYEQYF.

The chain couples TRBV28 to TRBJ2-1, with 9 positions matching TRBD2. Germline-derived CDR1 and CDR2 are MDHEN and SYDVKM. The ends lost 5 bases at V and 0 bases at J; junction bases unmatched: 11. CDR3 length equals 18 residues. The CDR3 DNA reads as TGTGCCAGCAGTCCTCGTTTGGCGGGAGGGAGCTCCTACAATGAGCAGTTCTTC. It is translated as CASSPRLAGGSSYNEQFF. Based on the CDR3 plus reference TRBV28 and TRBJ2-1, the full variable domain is DVKVTQSSRYLVKRTGEKVFLECVQDMDHENMFWYRQDPGLGLRLIYFSYDVKMKEKGDIPEGYSVSREKKERFSLILESASTNQTSMYLCASSPRLAGGSSYNEQFFGPGTRLTVL.

CDR3 sequence (DNA): TGTGCCAGCAGCCCCAATGGGGTGAAACTGTTTTTT. Protein: CASSPNGVKLFF. This rearrangement joins TRBV9 to TRBJ1-4; D uncertain. V was pared by 4 bases and J by 11 bases, with 12 bases between. CDR3 size: 12 residues. Germline CDR1 SGDLS, CDR2 YYNGEE.

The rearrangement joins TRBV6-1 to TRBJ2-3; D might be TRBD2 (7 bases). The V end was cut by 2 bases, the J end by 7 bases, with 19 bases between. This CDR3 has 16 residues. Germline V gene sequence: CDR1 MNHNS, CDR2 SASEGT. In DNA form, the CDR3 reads TGTGCCAGCAGTGAATGGTGGGTCAGCGGGACATATACGCAGTATTTT. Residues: CASSEWWVSGTYTQYF.

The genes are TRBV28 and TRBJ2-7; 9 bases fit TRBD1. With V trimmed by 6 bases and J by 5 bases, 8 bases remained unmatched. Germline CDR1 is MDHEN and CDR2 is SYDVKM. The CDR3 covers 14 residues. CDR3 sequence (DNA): TGTGCCAGCAGCCCGGGACAGGGTTTTGACGAGCAGTACTTC. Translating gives CASSPGQGFDEQYF.

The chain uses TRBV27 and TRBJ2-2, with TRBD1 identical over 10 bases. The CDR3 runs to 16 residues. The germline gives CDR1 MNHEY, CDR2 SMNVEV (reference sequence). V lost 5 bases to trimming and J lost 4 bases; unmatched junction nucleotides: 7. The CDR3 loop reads CASSTEGQGSTGELFF. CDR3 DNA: TGTGCCAGCAGTACCGAGGGACAGGGGAGCACCGGGGAGCTGTTTTTT.

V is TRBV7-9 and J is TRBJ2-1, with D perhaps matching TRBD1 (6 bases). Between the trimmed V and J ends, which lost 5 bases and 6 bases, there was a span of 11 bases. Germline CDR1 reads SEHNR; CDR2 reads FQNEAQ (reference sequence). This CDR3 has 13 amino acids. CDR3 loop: CASSPQDSNEQFF. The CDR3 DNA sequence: TGTGCCAGCAGCCCCCAGGACAGCAATGAGCAGTTCTTC.